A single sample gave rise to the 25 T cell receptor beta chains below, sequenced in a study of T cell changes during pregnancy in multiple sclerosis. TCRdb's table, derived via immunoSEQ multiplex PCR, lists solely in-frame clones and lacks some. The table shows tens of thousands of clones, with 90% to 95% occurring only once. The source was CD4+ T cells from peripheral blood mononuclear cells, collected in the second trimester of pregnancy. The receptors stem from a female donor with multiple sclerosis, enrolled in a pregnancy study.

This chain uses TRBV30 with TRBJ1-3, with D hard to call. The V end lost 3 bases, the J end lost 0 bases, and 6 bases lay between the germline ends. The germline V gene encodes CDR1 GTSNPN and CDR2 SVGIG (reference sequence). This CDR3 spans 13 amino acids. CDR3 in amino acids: CAWRLSSGNTIYF. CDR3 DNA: TGTGCCTGGAGGTTGAGCTCTGGAAACACCATATATTTT.

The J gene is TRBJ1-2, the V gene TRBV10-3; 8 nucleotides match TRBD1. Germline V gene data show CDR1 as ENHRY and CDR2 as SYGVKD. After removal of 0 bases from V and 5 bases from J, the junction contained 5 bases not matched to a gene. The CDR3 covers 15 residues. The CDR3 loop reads CAISESRDRLYGYTF. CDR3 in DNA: TGTGCCATCAGTGAGTCCCGGGACAGGTTATATGGCTACACCTTC.

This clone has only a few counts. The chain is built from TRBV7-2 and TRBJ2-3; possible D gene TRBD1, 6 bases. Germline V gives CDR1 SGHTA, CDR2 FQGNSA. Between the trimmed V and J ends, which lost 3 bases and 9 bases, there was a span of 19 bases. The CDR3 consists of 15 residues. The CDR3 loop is CASSLFGTSLFTQYF. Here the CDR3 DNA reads TGTGCCAGCAGCTTGTTCGGGACAAGTCTGTTCACGCAGTATTTT.

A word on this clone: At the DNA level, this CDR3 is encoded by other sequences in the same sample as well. CDR3 in DNA: TGTGCCAGCAGAGATCTAGCGGGGGGCCACAACACCGGGGAGCTGTTTTTT. Translated, it gives CASRDLAGGHNTGELFF. The gene calls are TRBV2 and TRBJ2-2, with 11 bases identical to TRBD2. V was clipped by 6 bases and J by 2 bases; unmatched bases: 8. Germline V gene lookup returns CDR1 SNHLY and CDR2 FYNNEI. The CDR3 runs 17 residues.

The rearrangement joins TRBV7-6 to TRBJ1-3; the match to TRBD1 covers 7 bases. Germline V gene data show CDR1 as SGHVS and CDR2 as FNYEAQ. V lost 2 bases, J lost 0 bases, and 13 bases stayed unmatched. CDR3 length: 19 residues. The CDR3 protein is CASSLKGKQGISSGNTIYF. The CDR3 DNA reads TGTGCCAGCAGCTTAAAGGGGAAACAGGGGATCTCCTCTGGAAACACCATATATTTT.

DNA of the CDR3: TGTGCCAGCAGCGCCTACAGCAATCAGCCCCAGCATTTT. As protein: CASSAYSNQPQHF. V usage is TRBV9 and J usage is TRBJ1-5; D remains unclear. The CDR3 covers 13 residues. The V end was cut by 3 bases, the J end by 1 base, with 5 bases between. Germline CDR1 SGDLS, CDR2 YYNGEE.

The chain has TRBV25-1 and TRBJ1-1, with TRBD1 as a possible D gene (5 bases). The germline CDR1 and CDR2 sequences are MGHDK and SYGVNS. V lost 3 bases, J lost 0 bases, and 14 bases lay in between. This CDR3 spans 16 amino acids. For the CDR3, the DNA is TGTGCCAGCAGTGATCCGGGGGAAATCATGAACACTGAAGCTTTCTTT. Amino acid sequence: CASSDPGEIMNTEAFF.

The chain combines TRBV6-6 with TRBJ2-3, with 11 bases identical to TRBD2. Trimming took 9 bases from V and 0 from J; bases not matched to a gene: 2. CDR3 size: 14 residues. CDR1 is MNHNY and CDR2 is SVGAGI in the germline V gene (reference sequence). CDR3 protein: CASIAGGSTDTQYF. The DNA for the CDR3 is TGTGCCAGTATAGCGGGGGGGAGCACAGATACGCAGTATTTT.

For the CDR3, the DNA is TGTGCCAGTAGTCTCGGACAGCTCTACGAGCAGTACTTC. Translated: CASSLGQLYEQYF. This chain uses TRBV19 with TRBJ2-7; D perhaps matches TRBD1 (6 bases). Trimming removed 5 bases at V and 3 bases at J, with 11 bases between. The germline V gene has CDR1 LNHDA and CDR2 SQIVND (reference sequence). The CDR3 covers 13 residues.

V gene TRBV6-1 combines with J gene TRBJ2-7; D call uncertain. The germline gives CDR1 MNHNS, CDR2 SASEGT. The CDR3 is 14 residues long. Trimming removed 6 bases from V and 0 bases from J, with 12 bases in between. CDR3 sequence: CASRVSHNSYEQYF. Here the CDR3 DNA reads TGTGCCAGCAGGGTCAGTCATAACTCCTACGAGCAGTACTTC.

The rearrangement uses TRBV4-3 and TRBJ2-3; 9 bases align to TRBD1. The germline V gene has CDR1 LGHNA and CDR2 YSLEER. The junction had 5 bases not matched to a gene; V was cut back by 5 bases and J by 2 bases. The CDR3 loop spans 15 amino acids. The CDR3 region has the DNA TGCGCCAGCAGCAAAACAGGGGGCGTCACAGATACGCAGTATTTT. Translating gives CASSKTGGVTDTQYF.

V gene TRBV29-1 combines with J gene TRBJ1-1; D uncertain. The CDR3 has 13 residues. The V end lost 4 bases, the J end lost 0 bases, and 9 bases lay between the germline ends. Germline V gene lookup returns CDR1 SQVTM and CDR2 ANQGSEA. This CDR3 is CSVAGRLNTEAFF. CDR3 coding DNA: TGCAGCGTTGCAGGCAGACTGAACACTGAAGCTTTCTTT.

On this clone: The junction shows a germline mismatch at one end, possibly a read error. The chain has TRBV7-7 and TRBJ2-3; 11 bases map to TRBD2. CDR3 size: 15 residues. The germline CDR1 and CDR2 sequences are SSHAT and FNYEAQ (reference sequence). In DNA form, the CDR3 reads TGTGCTAGCAGCTTAGCGGGGGGGCGGGGCGATACGCAGTATTTT. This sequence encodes CASSLAGGRGDTQYF. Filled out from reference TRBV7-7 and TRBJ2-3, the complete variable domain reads GAGVSQSPRYKVTKRGQDVTLRCDPISSHATLYWYQQALGQGPEFLTYFNYEAQPDKSGLPSDRFSAERPEGSISTLTIQRTEQRDSAMYRCASSLAGGRGDTQYFGPGTRLTVL.

In DNA form, the CDR3 reads TGTGCCAGTAGACCAACAGGGGTTGGAGCTTTCTTT. Amino acid sequence: CASRPTGVGAFF. The chain couples TRBV19 to TRBJ1-1; TRBD1 matches at 7 bases. Germline CDR1 LNHDA, CDR2 SQIVND (reference sequence). The CDR3 spans 12 residues. Trimming at V came to 6 bases and at J to 10 bases, leaving 8 bases not matched to a gene.

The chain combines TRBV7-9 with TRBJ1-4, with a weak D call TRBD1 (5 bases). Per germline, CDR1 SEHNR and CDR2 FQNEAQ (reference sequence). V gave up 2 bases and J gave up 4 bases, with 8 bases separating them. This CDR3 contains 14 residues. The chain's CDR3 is CASSLTGNNEKLFF. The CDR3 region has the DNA TGTGCCAGCAGCTTAACAGGCAATAATGAAAAACTGTTTTTT.

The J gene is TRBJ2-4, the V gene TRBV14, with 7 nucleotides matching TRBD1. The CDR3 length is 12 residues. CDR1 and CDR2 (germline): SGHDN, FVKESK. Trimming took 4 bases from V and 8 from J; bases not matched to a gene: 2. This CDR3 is CASSPRGYIQYF. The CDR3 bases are TGTGCCAGCAGCCCCAGGGGGTACATTCAGTACTTC. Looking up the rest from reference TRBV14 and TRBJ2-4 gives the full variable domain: EAGVTQFPSHSVIEKGQTVTLRCDPISGHDNLYWYRRVMGKEIKFLLHFVKESKQDESGMPNNRFLAERTGGTYSTLKVQPAELEDSGVYFCASSPRGYIQYFGAGTRLSVL.

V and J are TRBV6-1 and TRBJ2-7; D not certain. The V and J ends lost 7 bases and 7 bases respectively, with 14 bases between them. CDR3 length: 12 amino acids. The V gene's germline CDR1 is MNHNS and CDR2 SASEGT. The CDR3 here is CASTSAMEEQYF. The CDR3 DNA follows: TGTGCCAGCACATCGGCTATGGAGGAGCAGTACTTC.

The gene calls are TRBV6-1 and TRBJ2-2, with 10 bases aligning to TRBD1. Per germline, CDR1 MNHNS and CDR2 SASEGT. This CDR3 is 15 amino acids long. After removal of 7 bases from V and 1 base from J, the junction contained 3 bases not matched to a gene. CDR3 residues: CASIGTGVNTGELFF. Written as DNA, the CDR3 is TGTGCCAGCATCGGGACAGGGGTGAACACCGGGGAGCTGTTTTTT.

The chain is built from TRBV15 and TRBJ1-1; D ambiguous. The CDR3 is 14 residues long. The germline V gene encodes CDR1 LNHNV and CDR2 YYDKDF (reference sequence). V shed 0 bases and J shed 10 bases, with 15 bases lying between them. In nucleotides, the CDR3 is TGTGCCACCAGCAGAGACCGCGGATTCAGCTCAGCTTTCTTT. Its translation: CATSRDRGFSSAFF.

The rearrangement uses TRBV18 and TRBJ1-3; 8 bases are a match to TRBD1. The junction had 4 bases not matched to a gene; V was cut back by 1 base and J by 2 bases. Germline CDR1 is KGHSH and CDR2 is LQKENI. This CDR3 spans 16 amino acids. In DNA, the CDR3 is TGTGCCAGCTCACCACTGACAGGGGACGCTGGAAACACCATATATTTT. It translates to CASSPLTGDAGNTIYF. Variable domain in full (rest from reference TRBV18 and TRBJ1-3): NAGVMQNPRHLVRRRGQEARLRCSPMKGHSHVYWYRQLPEEGLKFMVYLQKENIIDESGMPKERFSAEFPKEGPSILRIQQVVRGDSAAYFCASSPLTGDAGNTIYFGEGSWLTVV.

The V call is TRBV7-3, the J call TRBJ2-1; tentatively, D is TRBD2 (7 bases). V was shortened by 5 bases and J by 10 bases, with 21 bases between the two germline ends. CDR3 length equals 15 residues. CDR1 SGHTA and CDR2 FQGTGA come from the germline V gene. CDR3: CASSRGAEGMREQFF. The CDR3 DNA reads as TGTGCCAGCAGCCGGGGGGCCGAGGGGATGCGGGAGCAGTTCTTC.

The CDR3 DNA sequence: TGTGCCAGCAGTTTCGACAGGGCAGGGACTGAAGCTTTCTTT. Encoded protein: CASSFDRAGTEAFF. The chain uses TRBV13 and TRBJ1-1, with 7 bases aligning to TRBD1. This CDR3 region has 14 residues. After removal of 6 bases from V and 5 bases from J, the junction contained 9 bases not matched to a gene. CDR1 and CDR2 (germline): PRHDT, FYEKMQ (reference sequence).

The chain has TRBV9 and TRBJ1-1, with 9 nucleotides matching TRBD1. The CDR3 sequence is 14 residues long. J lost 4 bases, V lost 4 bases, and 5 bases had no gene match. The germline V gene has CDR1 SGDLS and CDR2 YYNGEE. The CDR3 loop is CASSPQGASTEAFF. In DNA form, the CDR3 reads TGTGCCAGCAGCCCACAGGGGGCAAGCACTGAAGCTTTCTTT. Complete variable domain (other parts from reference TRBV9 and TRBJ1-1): DSGVTQTPKHLITATGQRVTLRCSPRSGDLSVYWYQQSLDQGLQFLIQYYNGEERAKGNILERFSAQQFPDLHSELNLSSLELGDSALYFCASSPQGASTEAFFGQGTRLTVV.

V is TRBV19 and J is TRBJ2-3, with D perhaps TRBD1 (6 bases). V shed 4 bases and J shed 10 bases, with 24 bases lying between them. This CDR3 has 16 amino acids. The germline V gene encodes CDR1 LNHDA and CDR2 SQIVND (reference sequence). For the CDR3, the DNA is TGTGCCAGTAGTACCCCCCTCGGACAAGGCAGGGGCTCGCAGTATTTT. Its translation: CASSTPLGQGRGSQYF.

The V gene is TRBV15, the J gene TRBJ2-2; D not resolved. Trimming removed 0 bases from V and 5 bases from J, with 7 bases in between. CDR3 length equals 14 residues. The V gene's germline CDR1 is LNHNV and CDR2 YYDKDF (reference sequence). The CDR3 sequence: CATSRDLRTGELFF. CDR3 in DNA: TGTGCCACCAGCAGAGATTTGCGGACCGGGGAGCTGTTTTTT. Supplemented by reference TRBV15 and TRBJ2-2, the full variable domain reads DAMVIQNPRYQVTQFGKPVTLSCSQTLNHNVMYWYQQKSSQAPKLLFHYYDKDFNNEADTPDNFQSRRPNTSFCFLDIRSPGLGDTAMYLCATSRDLRTGELFFGEGSRLTVL.